The source of this T cell receptor (beta chain) is a study of chemoradiotherapy in HPV16-positive cancers. Study in general: Two HPV16-positive patients' cells yielded candidate HPV-specific clones and common motifs.

Samples were taken several times over chemoradiotherapy. Notes on the study in general: During treatment, candidate HPV-specific clones and E7-related motifs expanded in tumor. Functional assays defining HPV-specific T cells used only two HPV16-positive patients.

TCRdb's copy holds only in-frame clones and misses some; the assay was immunoSEQ multiplex PCR. Of about 13,000 clones listed, around 82% are singletons. Points on this clone: The antigen remains undetermined.

This specimen consisted of blood, obtained from a patient who underwent chemoradiotherapy. The TCR sequence derives from a human donor with HPV-associated anogenital cancer.

CDR3 amino acids: CASSSTRYEQYF. CDR3 nucleotide sequence: TGTGCCAGCAGTTCCACAAGGTACGAGCAGTACTTC. The V and J genes are TRBV6-5 and TRBJ2-7; D call uncertain. This CDR3 comprises 12 residues. The germline CDR1 and CDR2 sequences are MNHEY and SVGAGI. Trimming pared 4 bases from V and 4 bases from J, leaving 8 bases between.